This T cell receptor beta chain derives from a study of tissue T cells after allogeneic stem cell transplantation. Broader study findings: TCR repertoires tracked anatomic similarity, regardless of disease or transplant status.

Repertoires were generated with immunoSEQ multiplex PCR, while TCRdb's copy carries only in-frame clones and drops some. Here the sample spans around 2,400 clones, about three fifths being singletons. About this clone: Its antigen is unidentified. The genes and germline here are from mouse. Sequencing ends 1 residue short of the CDR3 end; the germline J gene provides the rest.

V was shortened by 3 bases and J by 3 bases, with 13 bases between the two germline ends. The CDR3 contains 15 residues. Germline V gene sequence: CDR1 LGHDT, CDR2 YNNKQL (reference sequence). The sample comprised gut tissue. J is TRBJ2-4 and V is TRBV4; D is perhaps TRBD1 (7 bases). The source is a female BALB/c mouse in good health. The MHC haplotype of this mouse line is H2-d. CDR3 in amino acids: CASSYRGRGQNTLYF. CDR3 DNA (partial): TGTGCCAGCAGCTATAGGGGGCGAGGGCAAAACACCTTGTAC.